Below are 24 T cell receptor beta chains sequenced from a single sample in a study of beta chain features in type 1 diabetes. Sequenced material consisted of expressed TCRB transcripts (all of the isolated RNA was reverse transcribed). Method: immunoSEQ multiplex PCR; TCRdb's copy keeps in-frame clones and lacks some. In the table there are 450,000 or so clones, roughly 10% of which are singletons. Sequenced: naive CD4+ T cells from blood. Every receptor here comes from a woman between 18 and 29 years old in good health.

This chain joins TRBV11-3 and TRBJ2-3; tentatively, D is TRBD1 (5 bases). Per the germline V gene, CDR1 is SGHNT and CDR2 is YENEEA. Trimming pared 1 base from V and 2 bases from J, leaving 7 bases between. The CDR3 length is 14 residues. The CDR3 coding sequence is TGTGCCAGCAGCTTAGGACAGATCACAGATACGCAGTATTTT. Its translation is CASSLGQITDTQYF.

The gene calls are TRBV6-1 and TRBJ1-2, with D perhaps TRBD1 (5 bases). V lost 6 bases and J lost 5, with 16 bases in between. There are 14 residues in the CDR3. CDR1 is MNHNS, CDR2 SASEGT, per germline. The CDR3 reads CASRRDWEAYGYTF. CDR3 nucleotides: TGTGCCAGCAGGAGGGACTGGGAAGCTTATGGCTACACCTTC.

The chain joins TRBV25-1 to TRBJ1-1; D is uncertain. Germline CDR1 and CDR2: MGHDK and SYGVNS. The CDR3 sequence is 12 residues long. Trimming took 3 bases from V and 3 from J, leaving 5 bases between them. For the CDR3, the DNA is TGTGCCAGCAGTGACAGATACACTGAAGCTTTCTTT. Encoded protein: CASSDRYTEAFF.

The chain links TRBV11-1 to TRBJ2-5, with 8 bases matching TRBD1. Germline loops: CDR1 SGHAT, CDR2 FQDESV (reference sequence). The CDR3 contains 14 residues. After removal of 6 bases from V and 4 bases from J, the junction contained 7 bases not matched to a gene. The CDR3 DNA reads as TGTGCCAGCAGTCCGTGGACAGGGCGAGAGACCCAGTACTTC. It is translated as CASSPWTGRETQYF.

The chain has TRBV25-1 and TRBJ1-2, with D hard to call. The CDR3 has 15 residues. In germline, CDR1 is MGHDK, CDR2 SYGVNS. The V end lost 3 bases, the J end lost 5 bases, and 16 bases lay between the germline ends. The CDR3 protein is CASSDPRGRAYGYTF. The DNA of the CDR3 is TGTGCCAGCAGTGACCCTCGGGGAAGGGCGTATGGCTACACCTTC.

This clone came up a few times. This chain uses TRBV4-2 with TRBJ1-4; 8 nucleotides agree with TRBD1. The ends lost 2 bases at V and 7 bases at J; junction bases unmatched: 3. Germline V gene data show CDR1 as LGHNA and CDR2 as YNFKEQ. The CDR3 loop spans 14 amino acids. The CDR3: CASSQPGQGEKLFF. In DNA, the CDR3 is TGTGCCAGCAGCCAACCAGGACAGGGTGAAAAACTGTTTTTT.

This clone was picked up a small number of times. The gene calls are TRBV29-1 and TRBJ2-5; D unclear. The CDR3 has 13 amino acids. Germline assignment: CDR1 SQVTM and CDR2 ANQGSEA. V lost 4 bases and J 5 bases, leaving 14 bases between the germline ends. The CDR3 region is CSVGVVSGETQYF. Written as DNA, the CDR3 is TGCAGCGTTGGTGTCGTTTCGGGTGAGACCCAGTACTTC.

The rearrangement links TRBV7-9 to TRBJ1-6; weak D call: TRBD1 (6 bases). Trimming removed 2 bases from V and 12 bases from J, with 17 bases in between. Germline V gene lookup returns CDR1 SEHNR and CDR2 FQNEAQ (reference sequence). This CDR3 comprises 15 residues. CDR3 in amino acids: CASSLQGSIRVPLHF. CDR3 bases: TGTGCCAGCAGCTTACAGGGGTCCATTCGGGTACCCCTCCACTTT. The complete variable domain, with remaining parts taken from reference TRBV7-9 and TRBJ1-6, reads DTGVSQNPRHKITKRGQNVTFRCDPISEHNRLYWYRQTLGQGPEFLTYFQNEAQLEKSRLLSDRFSAERPKGSFSTLEIQRTEQGDSAMYLCASSLQGSIRVPLHFGNGTRLTVT.

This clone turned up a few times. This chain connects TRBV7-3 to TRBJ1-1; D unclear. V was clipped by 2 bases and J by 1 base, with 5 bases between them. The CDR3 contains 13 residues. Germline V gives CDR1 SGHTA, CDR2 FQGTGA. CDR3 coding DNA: TGTGCCAGCAGCTTACAGCCGAACACTGAAGCTTTCTTT. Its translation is CASSLQPNTEAFF.

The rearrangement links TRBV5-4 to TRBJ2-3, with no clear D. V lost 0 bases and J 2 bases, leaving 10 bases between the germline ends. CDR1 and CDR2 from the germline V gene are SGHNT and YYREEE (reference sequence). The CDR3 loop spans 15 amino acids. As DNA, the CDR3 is TGTGCCAGCAGCTTGGGTTTCACCCACACAGATACGCAGTATTTT. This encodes CASSLGFTHTDTQYF.

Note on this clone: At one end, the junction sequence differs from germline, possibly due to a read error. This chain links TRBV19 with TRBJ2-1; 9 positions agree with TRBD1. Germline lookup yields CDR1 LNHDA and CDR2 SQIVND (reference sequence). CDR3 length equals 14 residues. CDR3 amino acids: CASSSHRGRDEQLF. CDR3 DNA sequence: TGTGCCAGTAGTTCTCACAGGGGGCGGGATGAGCAGCTCTTC.

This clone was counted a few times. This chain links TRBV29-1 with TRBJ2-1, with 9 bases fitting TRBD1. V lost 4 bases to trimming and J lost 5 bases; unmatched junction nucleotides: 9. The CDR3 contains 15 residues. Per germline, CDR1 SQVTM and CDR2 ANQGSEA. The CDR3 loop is CSVVPDRGYHNEQFF. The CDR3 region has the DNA TGCAGCGTTGTGCCGGACAGGGGATACCACAATGAGCAGTTCTTC.

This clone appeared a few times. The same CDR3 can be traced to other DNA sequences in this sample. The CDR3 coding sequence is TGCAGTGCGAGGAACACTGAAGCTTTCTTT. Translating it yields CSARNTEAFF. This chain links TRBV20-1 with TRBJ1-1; D call uncertain. The CDR3 loop spans 10 amino acids. CDR1 is DFQATT, CDR2 SNEGSKA, per germline (reference sequence). V was pared by 6 bases and J by 1 base, with 3 bases between.

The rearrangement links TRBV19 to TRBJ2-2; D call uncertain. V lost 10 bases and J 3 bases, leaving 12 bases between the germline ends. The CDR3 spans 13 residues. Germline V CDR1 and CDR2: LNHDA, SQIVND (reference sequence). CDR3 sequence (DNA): TGTGCCACGATCTACAGCGACACCGGGGAGCTGTTTTTT. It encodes CATIYSDTGELFF.

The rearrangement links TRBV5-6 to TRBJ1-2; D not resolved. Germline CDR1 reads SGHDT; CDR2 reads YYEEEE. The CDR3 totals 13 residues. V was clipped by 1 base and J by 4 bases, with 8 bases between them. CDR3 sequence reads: CASSLRPIYGYTF. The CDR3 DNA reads TGTGCCAGCAGCTTGCGGCCAATCTATGGCTACACCTTC.

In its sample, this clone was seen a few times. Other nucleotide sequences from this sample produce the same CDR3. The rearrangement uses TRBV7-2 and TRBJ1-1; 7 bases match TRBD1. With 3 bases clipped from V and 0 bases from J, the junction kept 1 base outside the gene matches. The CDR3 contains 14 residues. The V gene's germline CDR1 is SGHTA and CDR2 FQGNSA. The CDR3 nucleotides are TGTGCCAGCAGCTTGAGGGGGCTGAACACTGAAGCTTTCTTT. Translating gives CASSLRGLNTEAFF. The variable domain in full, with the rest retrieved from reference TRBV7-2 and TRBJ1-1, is GAGVSQSPSNKVTEKGKDVELRCDPISGHTALYWYRQSLGQGLEFLIYFQGNSAPDKSGLPSDRFSAERTGGSVSTLTIQRTQQEDSAVYLCASSLRGLNTEAFFGQGTRLTVV.

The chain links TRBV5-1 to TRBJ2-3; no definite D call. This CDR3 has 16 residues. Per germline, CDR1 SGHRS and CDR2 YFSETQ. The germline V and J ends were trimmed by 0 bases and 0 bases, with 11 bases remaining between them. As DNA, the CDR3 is TGCGCCAGCAGCTTGGCTTCCGGGTACAGCACAGATACGCAGTATTTT. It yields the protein CASSLASGYSTDTQYF.

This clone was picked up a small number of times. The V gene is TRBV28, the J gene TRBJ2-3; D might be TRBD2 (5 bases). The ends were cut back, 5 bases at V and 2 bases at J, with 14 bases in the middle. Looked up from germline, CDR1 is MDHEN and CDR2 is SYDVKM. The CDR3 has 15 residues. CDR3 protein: CASSPRGAPTDTQYF. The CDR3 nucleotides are TGTGCCAGCAGTCCCCGGGGAGCTCCCACAGATACGCAGTATTTT.

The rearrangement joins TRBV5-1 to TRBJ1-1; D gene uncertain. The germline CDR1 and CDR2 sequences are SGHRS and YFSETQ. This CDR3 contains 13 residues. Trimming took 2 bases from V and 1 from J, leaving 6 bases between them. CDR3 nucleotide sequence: TGCGCCAGCAGCTTCAGAGGGAACACTGAAGCTTTCTTT. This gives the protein CASSFRGNTEAFF.

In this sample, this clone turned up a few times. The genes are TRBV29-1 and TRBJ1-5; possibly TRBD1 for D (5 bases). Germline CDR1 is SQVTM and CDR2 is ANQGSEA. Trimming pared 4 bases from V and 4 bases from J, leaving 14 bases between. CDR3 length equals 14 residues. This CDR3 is CSVGLGTANQPQHF. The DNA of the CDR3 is TGCAGCGTTGGATTAGGGACCGCGAATCAGCCCCAGCATTTT.

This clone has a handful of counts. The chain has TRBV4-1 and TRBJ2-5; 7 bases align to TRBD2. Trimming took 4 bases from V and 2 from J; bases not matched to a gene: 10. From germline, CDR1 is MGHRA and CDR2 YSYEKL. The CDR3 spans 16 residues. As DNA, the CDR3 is TGCGCCAGCAGCCCAAAACTTCTAGCGGCTCAAGAGACCCAGTACTTC. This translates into CASSPKLLAAQETQYF.

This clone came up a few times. DNA for the CDR3: TGTGCCAGCAGTTTCGCAGGGTCAACGAACACCGGGGAGCTGTTTTTT. Protein product: CASSFAGSTNTGELFF. This chain uses TRBV28 with TRBJ2-2; TRBD1 might be the D (5 bases). Germline CDR1 and CDR2: MDHEN and SYDVKM. Trimming took off 3 bases at V and 0 bases at J, with 11 bases between the two ends. CDR3 length equals 16 residues.

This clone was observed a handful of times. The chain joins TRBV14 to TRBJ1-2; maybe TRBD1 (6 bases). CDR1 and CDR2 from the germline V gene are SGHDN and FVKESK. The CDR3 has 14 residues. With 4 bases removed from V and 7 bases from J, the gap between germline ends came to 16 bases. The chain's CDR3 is CASSRQGTLGGYTF. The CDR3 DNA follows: TGTGCCAGCAGCCGCCAGGGGACTCTTGGTGGCTACACCTTC.

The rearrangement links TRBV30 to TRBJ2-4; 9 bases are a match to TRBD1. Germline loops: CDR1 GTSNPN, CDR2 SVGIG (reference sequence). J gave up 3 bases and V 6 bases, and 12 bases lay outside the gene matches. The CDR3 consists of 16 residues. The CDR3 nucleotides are TGTGCCTGCAATCCCGACAGGGGGATAGTCAAAAACATTCAGTACTTC. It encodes CACNPDRGIVKNIQYF. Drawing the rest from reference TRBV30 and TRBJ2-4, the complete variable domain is SQTIHQWPATLVQPVGSPLSLECTVEGTSNPNLYWYRQAAGRGLQLLFYSVGIGQISSEVPQNLSASRPQDRQFILSSKKLLLSDSGFYLCACNPDRGIVKNIQYFGAGTRLSVL.